This T cell receptor (beta chain) comes out of a study of blood T cell repertoires in COVID-19. About the study: The United States, Italy and Spain supplied acute and convalescent COVID-19 samples. From T cells, B-cell-depleted T cells, or PBMCs came the material, which was cDNA or gDNA.

In the original workflow: Estimation of nucleated cell counts relied on the amplification of reference gene primers. The repertoire was sequenced with immunoSEQ multiplex PCR; TCRdb's copy has only in-frame clones and lacks some. The V and J calls and the clone size are those of that table, but D and trimming were determined from the DNA. The table lists some 120,000 clones, approximately 88% of them singletons. There are 11 residues in the CDR3. Germline V CDR1 and CDR2: MNHEY, SMNVEV (reference sequence). V dropped 9 bases and J dropped 1 base, with 6 bases sitting between them. The V gene is TRBV27, the J gene TRBJ1-1; D gene uncertain. The receptor's source is a woman aged 25 to 39 who had recovered from COVID-19. Input material: peripheral blood. CDR3: CASRSNTEAFF. The CDR3 bases are TGTGCCAGTCGGTCGAACACTGAAGCTTTCTTT.